This TCR beta chain was sequenced for a study of T cells after yellow fever vaccination. There are 14 residues in the CDR3. The V segment lost 6 bases and the J segment 7 bases; nucleotides outside the gene matches: 7. This clonotype was observed many times. TCRdb re-called the 5' RACE reads through MiXCR, storing one row per CDR3 protein. The profile covers under 40,000 distinct CDR3 sequences, with around 6.7% appearing a single time and roughly 22% taken by the ten largest. The source was PBMCs, either bulk or a sorted T-cell subset (CD4+, CD8+, memory, or dextramer-sorted; not recorded which), collected on the day of the first yellow fever vaccination. The sequence was obtained from a man aged 18 to 30 who received the YFV17D yellow fever vaccine. The chain has TRBV12-3 or TRBV12-4 and TRBJ2-5; 11 nucleotides align to TRBD1. The CDR3 nucleotides read TGTGCCAGCAGCTCCGGGACAGGGGGGGGGACCCAGTACTTC. It specifies CASSSGTGGGTQYF.